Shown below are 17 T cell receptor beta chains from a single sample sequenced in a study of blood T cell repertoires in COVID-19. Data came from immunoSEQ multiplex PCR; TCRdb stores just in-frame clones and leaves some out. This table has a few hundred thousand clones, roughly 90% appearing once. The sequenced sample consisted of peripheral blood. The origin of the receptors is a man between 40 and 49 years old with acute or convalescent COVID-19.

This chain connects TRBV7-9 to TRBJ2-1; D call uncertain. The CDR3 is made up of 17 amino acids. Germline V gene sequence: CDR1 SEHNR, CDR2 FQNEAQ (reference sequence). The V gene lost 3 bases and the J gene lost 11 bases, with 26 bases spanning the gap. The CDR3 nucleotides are TGTGCCAGCAGCTTTTCCAGAGGCGGCCTCGGATTAATGAAGCAGTTCTTC. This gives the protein CASSFSRGGLGLMKQFF.

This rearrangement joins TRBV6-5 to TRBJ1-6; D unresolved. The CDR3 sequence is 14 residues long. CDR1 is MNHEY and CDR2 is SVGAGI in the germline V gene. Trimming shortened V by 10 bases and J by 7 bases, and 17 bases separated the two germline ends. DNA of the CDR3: TGTGCCACTACGGCCGGGATCTTAAATTCACCCCTCCACTTT. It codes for CATTAGILNSPLHF.

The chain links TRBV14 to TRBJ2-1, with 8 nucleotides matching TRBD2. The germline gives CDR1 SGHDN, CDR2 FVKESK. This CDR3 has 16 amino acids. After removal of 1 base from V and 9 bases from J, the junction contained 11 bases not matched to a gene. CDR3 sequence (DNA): TGTGCCAGCAGCCAAGGGTCTCCCGGGGGGGCAAGTGAGCAGTTCTTC. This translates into CASSQGSPGGASEQFF.

The CDR3 DNA reads as TGCGCCAGCAGCCAAGGGGCAAATATGAAAATCGGAGAGACCCAGTACTTC. It is translated as CASSQGANMKIGETQYF. The chain employs TRBV4-1 and TRBJ2-5; D is undetermined. The CDR3 is 17 amino acids. The germline V gene has CDR1 MGHRA and CDR2 YSYEKL. Trimming cost V 1 base and J 4 bases, with 19 bases left between them.

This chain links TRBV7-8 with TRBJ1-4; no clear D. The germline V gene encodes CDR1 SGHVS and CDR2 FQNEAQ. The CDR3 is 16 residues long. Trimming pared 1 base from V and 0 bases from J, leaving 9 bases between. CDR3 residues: CASSLVGGSTNEKLFF. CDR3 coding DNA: TGTGCCAGCAGCTTAGTGGGAGGCTCAACTAATGAAAAACTGTTTTTT.

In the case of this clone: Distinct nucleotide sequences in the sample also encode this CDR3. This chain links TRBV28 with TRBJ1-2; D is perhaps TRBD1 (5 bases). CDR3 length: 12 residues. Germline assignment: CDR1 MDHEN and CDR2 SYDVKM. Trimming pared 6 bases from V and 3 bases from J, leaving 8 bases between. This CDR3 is CASSPGDYGYTF. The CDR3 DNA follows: TGTGCCAGCAGCCCGGGGGACTATGGCTACACCTTC.

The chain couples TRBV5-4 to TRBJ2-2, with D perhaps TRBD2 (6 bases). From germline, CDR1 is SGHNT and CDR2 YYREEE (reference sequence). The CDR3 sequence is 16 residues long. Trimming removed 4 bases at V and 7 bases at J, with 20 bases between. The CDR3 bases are TGTGCCAGCAGCCCGACTAGTGGGCCATTTTTCGGGGAGCTGTTTTTT. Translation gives CASSPTSGPFFGELFF.

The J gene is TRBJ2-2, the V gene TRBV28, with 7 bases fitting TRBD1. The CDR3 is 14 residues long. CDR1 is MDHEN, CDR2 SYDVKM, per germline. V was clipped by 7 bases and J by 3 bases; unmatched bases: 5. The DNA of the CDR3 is TGTGCCAGCACTGACAGGGCGGACACCGGGGAGCTGTTTTTT. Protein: CASTDRADTGELFF. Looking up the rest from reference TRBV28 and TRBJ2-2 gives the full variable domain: DVKVTQSSRYLVKRTGEKVFLECVQDMDHENMFWYRQDPGLGLRLIYFSYDVKMKEKGDIPEGYSVSREKKERFSLILESASTNQTSMYLCASTDRADTGELFFGEGSRLTVL.

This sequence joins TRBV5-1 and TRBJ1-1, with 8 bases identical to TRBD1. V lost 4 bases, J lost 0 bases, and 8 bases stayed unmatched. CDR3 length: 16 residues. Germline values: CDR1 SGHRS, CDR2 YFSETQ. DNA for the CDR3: TGCGCCAGCAGCCCCGGGACAGGAGTCCTGAACACTGAAGCTTTCTTT. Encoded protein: CASSPGTGVLNTEAFF. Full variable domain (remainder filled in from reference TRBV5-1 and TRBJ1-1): KAGVTQTPRYLIKTRGQQVTLSCSPISGHRSVSWYQQTPGQGLQFLFEYFSETQRNKGNFPGRFSGRQFSNSRSEMNVSTLELGDSALYLCASSPGTGVLNTEAFFGQGTRLTVV.

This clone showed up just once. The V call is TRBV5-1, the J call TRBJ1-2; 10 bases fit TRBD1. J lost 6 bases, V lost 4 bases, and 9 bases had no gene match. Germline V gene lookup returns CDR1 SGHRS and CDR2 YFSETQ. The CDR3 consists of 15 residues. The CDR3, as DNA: TGCGCCAGCAGCCCCAGAGGGACAGGGGTAGATGGCTACACCTTC. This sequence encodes CASSPRGTGVDGYTF.

In DNA form, the CDR3 reads TGTGCCAGCAGCAGGACAGGGGGCGATGAGCAGTTCTTC. Translating it yields CASSRTGGDEQFF. The chain joins TRBV7-3 to TRBJ2-1, with 11 bases fitting TRBD1. From germline, CDR1 is SGHTA and CDR2 FQGTGA. Trimming at V came to 5 bases and at J to 8 bases, leaving 2 bases not matched to a gene. The CDR3 spans 13 residues.

The CDR3 reads CASSMGRQIYGYTF. The DNA for the CDR3 is TGTGCCAGTAGTATGGGGCGTCAGATCTATGGCTACACCTTC. The rearrangement joins TRBV19 to TRBJ1-2; the D gene is possibly TRBD1 (5 bases). Trimming removed 3 bases from V and 4 bases from J, with 12 bases in between. The germline V gene has CDR1 LNHDA and CDR2 SQIVND (reference sequence). The CDR3 has 14 amino acids.

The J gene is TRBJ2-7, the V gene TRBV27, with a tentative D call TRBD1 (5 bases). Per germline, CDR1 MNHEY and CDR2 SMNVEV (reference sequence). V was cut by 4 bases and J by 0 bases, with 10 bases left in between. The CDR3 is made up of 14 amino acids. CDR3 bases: TGTGCCAGCAGTTGGGGCAGGAGCTCCTACGAGCAGTACTTC. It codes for CASSWGRSSYEQYF.

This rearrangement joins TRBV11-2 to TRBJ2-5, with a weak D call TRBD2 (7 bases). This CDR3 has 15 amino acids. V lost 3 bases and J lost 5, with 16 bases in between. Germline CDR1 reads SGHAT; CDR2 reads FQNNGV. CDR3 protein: CASSLEGGFRETQYF. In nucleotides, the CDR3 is TGTGCCAGCAGCTTGGAGGGGGGGTTTAGGGAGACCCAGTACTTC.

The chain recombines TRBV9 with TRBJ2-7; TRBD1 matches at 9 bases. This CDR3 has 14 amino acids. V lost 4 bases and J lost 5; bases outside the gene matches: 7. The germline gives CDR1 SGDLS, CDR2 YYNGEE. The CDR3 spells CASSPGGQGHEQYF. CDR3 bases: TGTGCCAGCAGCCCCGGCGGACAGGGGCACGAGCAGTACTTC.

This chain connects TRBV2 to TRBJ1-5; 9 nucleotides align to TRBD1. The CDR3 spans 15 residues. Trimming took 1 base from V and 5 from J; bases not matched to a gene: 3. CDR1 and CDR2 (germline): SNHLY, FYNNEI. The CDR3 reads CASSEEGTGYQPQHF. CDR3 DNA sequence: TGTGCCAGCAGTGAAGAAGGGACAGGGTATCAGCCCCAGCATTTT.

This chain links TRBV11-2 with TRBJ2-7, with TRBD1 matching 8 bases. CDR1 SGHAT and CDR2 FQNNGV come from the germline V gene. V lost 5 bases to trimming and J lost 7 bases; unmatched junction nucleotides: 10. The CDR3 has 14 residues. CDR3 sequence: CASSLGQGGWEQYF. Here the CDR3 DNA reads TGTGCCAGCAGCCTAGGACAGGGCGGGTGGGAGCAGTACTTC.